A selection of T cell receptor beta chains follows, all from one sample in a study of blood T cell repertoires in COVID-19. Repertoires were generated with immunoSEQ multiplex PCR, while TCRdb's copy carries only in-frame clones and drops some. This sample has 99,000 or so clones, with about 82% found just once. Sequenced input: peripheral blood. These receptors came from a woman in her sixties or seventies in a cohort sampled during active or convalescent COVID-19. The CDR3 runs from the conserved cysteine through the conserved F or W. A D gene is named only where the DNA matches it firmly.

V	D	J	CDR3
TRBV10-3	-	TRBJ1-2	CAIRAGGRYGYTF
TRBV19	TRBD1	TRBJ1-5	CASSEGQPNQPQHF
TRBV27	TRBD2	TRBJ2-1	CASSSTGTSGSLGFF
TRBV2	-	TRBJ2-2	CASSLQGRGQTGELFF
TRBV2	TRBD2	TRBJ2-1	CASSANGLAGDEQFF
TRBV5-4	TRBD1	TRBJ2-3	CASSLRQGSTDTQYF
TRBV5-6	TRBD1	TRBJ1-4	CASSYRGLNEKLFF
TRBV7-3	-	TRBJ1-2	CASSSESRQALYGYTF
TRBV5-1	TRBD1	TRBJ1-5	CASRQGSHQPQHF
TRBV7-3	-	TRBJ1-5	CASSLIGPDQPQHF
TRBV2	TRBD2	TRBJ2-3	CASSVLAYTDTQYF
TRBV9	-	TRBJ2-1	CASSVGPQGGYNEQFF
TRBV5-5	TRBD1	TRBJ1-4	CASSLRQGARSNEKLFF
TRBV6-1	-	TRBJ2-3	CASSDPDTQYF
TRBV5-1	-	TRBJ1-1	CASSLELSRGNTEAFF
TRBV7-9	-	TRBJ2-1	CASSRSGGAGNEQFF
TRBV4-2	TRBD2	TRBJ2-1	CASSQILISGNTYNEQFF
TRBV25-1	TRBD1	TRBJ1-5	CASSATGGNQPQHF
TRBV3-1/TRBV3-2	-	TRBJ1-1	CASSQERSVLSF
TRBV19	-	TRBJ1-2	CASSRGPYGYTF
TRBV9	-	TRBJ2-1	CASRLTGDSSGNEQFF
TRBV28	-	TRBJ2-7	CASGGGGEHEQYF